This T cell receptor (beta chain) derives from a study of T cell responses to AZD1222 COVID-19 vaccine. Notes on the study in general: There were mostly white British donors and more females than males, and clonal diversity was possibly underestimated. Reportedly, close to half of spike-specific TCRs are directed against unmutated variant regions.

Here immunoSEQ multiplex PCR was the method, and the copy in TCRdb shows in-frame clones only, minus some. The sample has about 150,000 clones; around nine tenths are singletons. Regarding this clone: The target antigen is unknown.

Source: peripheral blood, taken after recovery from COVID-19. The receptor's source is an adult who had recovered from COVID-19.

The DNA for the CDR3 is TGCGCCACTCTCGAAAGGGGGACCTCTGGAAACACCATATATTTT. It is translated as CATLERGTSGNTIYF. The gene calls are TRBV10-2 and TRBJ1-3, with a weak D call TRBD1 (6 bases). Per the germline V gene, CDR1 is WSHSY and CDR2 is SAAADI. Trimming stripped 10 bases from V and 0 bases from J, with 16 bases between. This CDR3 is 15 amino acids long.